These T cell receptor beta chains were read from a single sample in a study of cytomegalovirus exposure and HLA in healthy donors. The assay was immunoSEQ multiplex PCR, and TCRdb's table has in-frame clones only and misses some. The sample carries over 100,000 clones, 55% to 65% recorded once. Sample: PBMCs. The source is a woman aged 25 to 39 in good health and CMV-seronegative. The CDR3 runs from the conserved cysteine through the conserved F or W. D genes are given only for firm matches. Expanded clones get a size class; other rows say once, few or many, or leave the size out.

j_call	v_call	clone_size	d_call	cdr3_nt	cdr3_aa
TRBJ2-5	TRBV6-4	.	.	TGTGCCAGCAGAGGGGTGGAGACCCAGTACTTC	CASRGVETQYF
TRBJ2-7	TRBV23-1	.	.	TGCGCCAGCAGTCAATCGGTGGGGACAAGGGGCTACGAGCAGTACTTC	CASSQSVGTRGYEQYF
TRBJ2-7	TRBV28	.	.	TGTGCCAGCAGTACGACAGATAAAGGCCCATACGAGCAGTACTTC	CASSTTDKGPYEQYF
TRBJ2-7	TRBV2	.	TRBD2	TGTGCCAGCAGTGTTGGGGGACTAGCGGGAGGGAACTACGAGCAGTACTTC	CASSVGGLAGGNYEQYF
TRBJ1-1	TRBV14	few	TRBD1	TGTGCCAGCAGCTTGTCACAGGGGAGCACTGAAGCTTTCTTT	CASSLSQGSTEAFF
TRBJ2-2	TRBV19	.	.	TGTGCCAGCGAACGGTGGGGGGACGGGGAGCTGTTTTTT	CASERWGDGELFF
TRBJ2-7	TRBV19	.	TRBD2	TGTGCCAGTAGCTCTAGCGGAGGATACGAGCAGTACTTC	CASSSSGGYEQYF
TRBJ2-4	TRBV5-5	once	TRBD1	TGTGCCAGCAGCAGCGGACAGGGACTAGCCAAAAACATTCAGTACTTC	CASSSGQGLAKNIQYF
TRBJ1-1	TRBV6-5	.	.	TGTGCCAGCAAACAGGGGAACACTGAAGCTTTCTTT	CASKQGNTEAFF
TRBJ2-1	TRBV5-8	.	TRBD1	TGTGCCAGCAGCTTGGGGGACAGGGGGTTCTTC	CASSLGDRGFF
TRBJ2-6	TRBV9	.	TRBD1	TGTGCCAGCAGCGGGGGACAGTCTGGGGCCAACGTCCTGACTTTC	CASSGGQSGANVLTF
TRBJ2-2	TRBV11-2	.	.	TGTGCCAGCAGCTCAAGACAGGGGAGGGACACCGGGGAGCTGTTTTTT	CASSSRQGRDTGELFF
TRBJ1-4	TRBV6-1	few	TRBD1	TGTGCCAGCAGTCCCCGACAGGGAGTGGAAAAACTGTTTTTT	CASSPRQGVEKLFF
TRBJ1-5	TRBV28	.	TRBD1	TGTGCCAGCAGTTTCGTTAAACTTAGACAGGGCACACGGGGGCCCCAGCATTTT	CASSFVKLRQGTRGPQHF
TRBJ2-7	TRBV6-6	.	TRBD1	TGTGCCAGCCTATTTAGACAGGGGGCTCAACACGAGCAGTACTTC	CASLFRQGAQHEQYF
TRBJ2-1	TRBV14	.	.	TGTGCCAGCAGCCATGGGACAGGGGAAGTGGAGCGGGAGGGGAGTTATGAGCAGTTCTTC	CASSHGTGEVEREGSYEQFF
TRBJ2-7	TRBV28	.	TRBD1	TGTGCCAGCACCACCCGAAGGACAGGGATTTACGAGCAGTACTTC	CASTTRRTGIYEQYF
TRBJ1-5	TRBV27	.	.	TGTGCCAGCAGTGTAGGGGGAAGCAATCAGCCCCAGCATTTT	CASSVGGSNQPQHF
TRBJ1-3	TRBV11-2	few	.	TGTGCCAGCAGCCATCCCACAGCCGCTGTGAACACCATATATTTT	CASSHPTAAVNTIYF
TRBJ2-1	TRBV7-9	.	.	TGTGCCAGCTGCTCACAAAGCGGGCTCGAGGGGTTCTTC	CASCSQSGLEGFF
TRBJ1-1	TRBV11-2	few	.	TGTGCCAGCAGCTTAGTCGGGATTGAAGCTTTCTTT	CASSLVGIEAFF
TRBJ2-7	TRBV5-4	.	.	TGTGCCAGCAGCTTGGGCAGAACCTACGAGCAGTACTTC	CASSLGRTYEQYF
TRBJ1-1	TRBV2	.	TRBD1	TGTGCCAGCAGTGGATCCAGGGGGTCGACCACTGAAGCTTTCTTT	CASSGSRGSTTEAFF
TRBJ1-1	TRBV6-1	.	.	TGTGCCAGCATATCGACCTGGGACATCCGAGAAGCTTTCTTT	CASISTWDIREAFF
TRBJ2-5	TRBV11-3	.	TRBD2	TGTGCCAGCAGCTTACCCGGGAAGGTATCTAGCGGTCAAGAGACCCAGTACTTC	CASSLPGKVSSGQETQYF
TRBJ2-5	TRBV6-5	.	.	TGTGCCAGCAGCGATACGGGTCATCAAGAGACCCAGTACTTC	CASSDTGHQETQYF
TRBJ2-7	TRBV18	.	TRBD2	TGTGCCAGCTCGGGGGGACTAGCGGGGGCATCTTACGAGCAGTACTTC	CASSGGLAGASYEQYF
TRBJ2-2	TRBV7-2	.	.	TGTGCCAGCAGCTCTGCGGGTAGGACGAACACCGGGGAGCTGTTTTTT	CASSSAGRTNTGELFF
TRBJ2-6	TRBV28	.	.	TGTGCCAGCAGTTTAGGGGGCCGACGCTCTGGGGCCAACGTCCTGACTTTC	CASSLGGRRSGANVLTF
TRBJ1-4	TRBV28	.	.	TGTGCCAGCAGTGCCCGGGAAGTTATTGAAAAACTGTTTTTT	CASSAREVIEKLFF
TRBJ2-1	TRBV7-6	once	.	TGTGCCAGCAGCCCCAGGGGCCGGGATGAGCAGTTCTTC	CASSPRGRDEQFF
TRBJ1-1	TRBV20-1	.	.	TGCAGTGTGCACCGGAGCACTGAAGCTTTCTTT	CSVHRSTEAFF
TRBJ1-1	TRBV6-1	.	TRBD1	TGTGCCAGCAGTGAGGGACAGGGTCTCACTGAAGCTTTCTTT	CASSEGQGLTEAFF
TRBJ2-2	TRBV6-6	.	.	TGTGCCAGCGAAGATGCGGGTACCGGGGAGCTGTTTTTT	CASEDAGTGELFF
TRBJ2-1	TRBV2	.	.	TGTGCCAGCACCCCGGGATACAATGAGCAGTTCTTC	CASTPGYNEQFF
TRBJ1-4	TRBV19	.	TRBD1	TGTGCCAGTAGTATAGAGAGGGGGCTGGGTGAAAAACTGTTTTTT	CASSIERGLGEKLFF
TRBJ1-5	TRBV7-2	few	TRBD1	TGTGCCAGCAGCCTAGGACAGGGGGCATGGCAGCCCCAGCATTTT	CASSLGQGAWQPQHF
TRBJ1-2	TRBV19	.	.	TGTGCCAGTAGTATCGGCTATGGCTACACCTTC	CASSIGYGYTF
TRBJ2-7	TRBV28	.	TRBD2	TGTGCCAGCAGTTTTCGGCTAGCGGGAGGATGGGCCTACGAGCAGTACTTC	CASSFRLAGGWAYEQYF